A selection of T cell receptor beta chains follows, all from one sample in a study of blood T cells in healthy people across ages. TCRdb ran MiXCR on the 5' RACE reads and lists one entry per CDR3 protein. The sample carries about 780,000 distinct CDR3 sequences, more than 35% recorded once. Sequencing input: blood. All receptors derive from a man aged 80 or over in good health. Each CDR3 is given with its conserved first and last residue. The D gene is left open where the match is weak. Size is stated for part of the rows, as once, few or many counts, or as a class when the clone is expanded.

clone size: many
J gene: TRBJ1-5
V gene: TRBV12-3/TRBV12-4
D gene: TRBD1
CDR3 protein: CASSWGTADANQPQHF
CDR3 DNA: TGTGCCAGCAGTTGGGGGACAGCAGACGCTAATCAGCCCCAGCATTTT

clone size: -
J gene: TRBJ2-1
V gene: TRBV12-3/TRBV12-4
D gene: TRBD2
CDR3 protein: CASTLRGVRYNEQFF
CDR3 DNA: TGTGCCAGCACCTTGCGGGGGGTCAGATACAATGAGCAGTTCTTC

clone size: few
J gene: TRBJ2-1
V gene: TRBV4-2
D gene: TRBD2
CDR3 protein: CASSRHLFGTSATNEQFF
CDR3 DNA: TGTGCCAGCAGCCGGCATCTGTTCGGGACTAGCGCAACCAATGAGCAGTTCTTC

clone size: -
J gene: TRBJ2-1
V gene: TRBV7-3
D gene: TRBD2
CDR3 protein: CASSLSGGLAGPYNEQFF
CDR3 DNA: TGTGCCAGCAGCTTATCGGGCGGGCTAGCGGGACCCTACAATGAGCAGTTCTTC

clone size: -
J gene: TRBJ2-7
V gene: TRBV5-1
D gene: -
CDR3 protein: CASSQTGSYNEQYF
CDR3 DNA: TGCGCCAGCAGCCAGACCGGCTCCTACAATGAGCAGTACTTC

clone size: -
J gene: TRBJ2-1
V gene: TRBV4-3
D gene: -
CDR3 protein: CASSQDRWGAGPYNEQFF
CDR3 DNA: TGCGCCAGCAGCCAAGATCGTTGGGGTGCAGGCCCCTACAATGAGCAGTTCTTC

clone size: -
J gene: TRBJ2-1
V gene: TRBV7-2
D gene: -
CDR3 protein: CASSHGIGAERSYNEQFF
CDR3 DNA: TGTGCCAGCAGCCATGGGATCGGTGCGGAGCGCTCCTACAATGAGCAGTTCTTC

clone size: once
J gene: TRBJ2-7
V gene: TRBV7-9
D gene: -
CDR3 protein: CASSPKGLYEQYF
CDR3 DNA: TGTGCCAGCAGCCCGAAGGGACTGTACGAGCAGTACTTC

clone size: -
J gene: TRBJ2-1
V gene: TRBV4-2
D gene: TRBD2
CDR3 protein: CASSQVTSGGAYEQFF
CDR3 DNA: TGTGCCAGCAGCCAAGTCACTAGCGGGGGGGCTTATGAGCAGTTCTTC

clone size: -
J gene: TRBJ2-5
V gene: TRBV7-8
D gene: -
CDR3 protein: CASSNPSPGTQYF
CDR3 DNA: TGTGCCAGCAGCAACCCTTCCCCAGGGACCCAGTACTTC

clone size: -
J gene: TRBJ1-1
V gene: TRBV7-9
D gene: -
CDR3 protein: CASIVRTEAFF
CDR3 DNA: TGTGCCAGCATCGTCCGGACTGAAGCTTTCTTT

clone size: -
J gene: TRBJ2-3
V gene: TRBV21-1
D gene: -
CDR3 protein: CASSKKSKAEPTDTQYF
CDR3 DNA: TGTGCCAGCAGCAAAAAAAGTAAAGCGGAACCAACAGATACGCAGTATTTT

clone size: few
J gene: TRBJ2-5
V gene: TRBV7-2
D gene: -
CDR3 protein: CASIDEGNVTQYF
CDR3 DNA: TGTGCCAGCATCGATGAGGGGAACGTGACCCAGTACTTC

clone size: -
J gene: TRBJ2-5
V gene: TRBV20-1
D gene: TRBD1
CDR3 protein: CSAENRGSRETQYF
CDR3 DNA: TGCAGTGCTGAAAACAGGGGCTCGAGGGAGACCCAGTACTTC

clone size: many
J gene: TRBJ2-5
V gene: TRBV9
D gene: -
CDR3 protein: CASSADAFQETQYF
CDR3 DNA: TGTGCCAGCAGCGCGGACGCCTTTCAAGAGACCCAGTACTTC

clone size: few
J gene: TRBJ2-5
V gene: TRBV20-1
D gene: TRBD2
CDR3 protein: CSARTRGGSQETQYF
CDR3 DNA: TGCAGTGCTAGAACCCGGGGCGGGAGTCAAGAGACCCAGTACTTC

clone size: -
J gene: TRBJ1-5
V gene: TRBV7-2
D gene: -
CDR3 protein: CASSDRDRTQHF
CDR3 DNA: TGTGCCAGCAGCGACCGGGACCGGACCCAGCATTTT

clone size: -
J gene: TRBJ2-1
V gene: TRBV5-6
D gene: -
CDR3 protein: CASSLWVGSNEQFF
CDR3 DNA: TGTGCCAGCAGCCTTTGGGTCGGGTCGAATGAGCAGTTCTTC

clone size: few
J gene: TRBJ2-1
V gene: TRBV7-9
D gene: -
CDR3 protein: CATDLLRDEQFF
CDR3 DNA: TGTGCCACGGACCTTCTGAGAGATGAGCAGTTCTTC

clone size: few
J gene: TRBJ2-3
V gene: TRBV7-8
D gene: TRBD2
CDR3 protein: CASRLNSGRTDTQYF
CDR3 DNA: TGTGCCAGCAGATTAAATAGCGGGAGGACAGATACGCAGTATTTT

clone size: many
J gene: TRBJ2-1
V gene: TRBV7-3
D gene: -
CDR3 protein: CASSLDRGDEQFF
CDR3 DNA: TGTGCCAGCAGCTTAGATAGGGGAGATGAGCAGTTCTTC

clone size: -
J gene: TRBJ2-1
V gene: TRBV7-2
D gene: TRBD1
CDR3 protein: CASSISGTAPYEQFF
CDR3 DNA: TGTGCCAGCAGTATATCCGGGACAGCTCCGTACGAGCAGTTCTTC

clone size: once
J gene: TRBJ2-1
V gene: TRBV7-2
D gene: -
CDR3 protein: CASSHGPPRTQFF
CDR3 DNA: TGTGCCAGCAGCCATGGTCCCCCCAGGACCCAGTTCTTC

clone size: -
J gene: TRBJ2-3
V gene: TRBV9
D gene: TRBD1
CDR3 protein: CASSGISGGESTDTQYF
CDR3 DNA: TGTGCCAGCAGCGGGATTTCAGGGGGCGAGAGCACAGATACGCAGTATTTT

clone size: few
J gene: TRBJ2-7
V gene: TRBV12-3/TRBV12-4
D gene: TRBD1
CDR3 protein: CASTQGQGPYNEQYF
CDR3 DNA: TGTGCCAGCACCCAAGGACAGGGGCCCTACAATGAGCAGTACTTC

clone size: many
J gene: TRBJ1-5
V gene: TRBV29-1
D gene: TRBD1
CDR3 protein: CSVGTGAPNQPQHF
CDR3 DNA: TGCAGCGTAGGGACAGGGGCCCCCAATCAGCCCCAGCATTTT